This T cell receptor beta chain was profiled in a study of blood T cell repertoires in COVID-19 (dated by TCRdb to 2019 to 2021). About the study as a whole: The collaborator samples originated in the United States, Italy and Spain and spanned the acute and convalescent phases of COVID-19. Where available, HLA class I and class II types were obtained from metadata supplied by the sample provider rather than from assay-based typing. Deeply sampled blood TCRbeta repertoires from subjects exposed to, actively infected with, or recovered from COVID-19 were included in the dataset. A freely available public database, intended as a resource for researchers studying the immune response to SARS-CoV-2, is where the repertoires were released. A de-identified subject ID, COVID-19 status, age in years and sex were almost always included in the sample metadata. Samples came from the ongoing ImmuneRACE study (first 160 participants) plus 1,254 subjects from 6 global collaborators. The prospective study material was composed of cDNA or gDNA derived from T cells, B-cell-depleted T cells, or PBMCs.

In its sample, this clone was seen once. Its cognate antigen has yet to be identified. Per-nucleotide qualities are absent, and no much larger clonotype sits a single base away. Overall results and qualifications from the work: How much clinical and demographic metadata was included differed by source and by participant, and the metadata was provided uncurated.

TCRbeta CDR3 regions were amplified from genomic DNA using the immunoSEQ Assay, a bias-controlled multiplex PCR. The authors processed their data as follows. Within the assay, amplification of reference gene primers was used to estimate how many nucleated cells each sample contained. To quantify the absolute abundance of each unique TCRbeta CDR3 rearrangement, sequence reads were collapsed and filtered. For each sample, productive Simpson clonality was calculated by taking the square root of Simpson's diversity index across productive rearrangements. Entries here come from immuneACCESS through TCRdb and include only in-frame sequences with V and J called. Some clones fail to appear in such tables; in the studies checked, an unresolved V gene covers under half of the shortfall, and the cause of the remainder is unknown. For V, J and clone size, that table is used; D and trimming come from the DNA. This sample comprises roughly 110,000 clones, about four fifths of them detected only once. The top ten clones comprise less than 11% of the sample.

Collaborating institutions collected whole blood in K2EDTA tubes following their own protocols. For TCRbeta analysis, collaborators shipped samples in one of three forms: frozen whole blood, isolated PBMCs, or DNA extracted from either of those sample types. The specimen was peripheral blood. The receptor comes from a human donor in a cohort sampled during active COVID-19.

The nucleotide sequence reads TGTGCCAGTAGTATAGGAGCGGGAGGGGTCCAAGAGACCCAGTACTTC. It translates to CASSIGAGGVQETQYF. The chain was built from TRBV19 and TRBJ2-5, and 10 junctional nucleotides match TRBD2. V is cut back by 1 base and J by 1 base, with 3 bases in the junction unmatched. The CDR3 starts with the cysteine, ends with the phenylalanine, and has 16 residues. Only the CDR3 DNA stays, 48 bases, in frame from base 1. The germline V gene (reference sequence) sets CDR1 to LNHDA and CDR2 to SQIVND.